This T cell receptor beta chain was obtained from a study of blood T cell repertoires in COVID-19. Overall study: Sample material is recorded as cDNA or gDNA derived from T cells, B-cell-depleted T cells, or PBMCs.

Profiling relied on immunoSEQ multiplex PCR, and the TCRdb table lists in-frame clones only, not all of them. This table holds over 150,000 clones, 60% to 80% found once. Trimming shortened V by 4 bases and J by 3 bases, and 12 bases separated the two germline ends. The germline gives CDR1 ENHRY, CDR2 SYGVKD. CDR3 length equals 14 residues. Those enrolled, adults aged about 18 to 95 years, came from fewer than 25 US areas. Recovered status applied to Cohort 3 donors who had two consecutive negative PCRs. It also applied to those with clearance or with symptom resolution. The sample consisted of PBMCs or T cells enriched from blood (not recorded which). The receptor was isolated from a woman aged 50 to 65 who had recovered from COVID-19. The chain is built from TRBV10-3 and TRBJ1-2; perhaps TRBD1 as D (5 bases). The CDR3: CAISVKGRDYGYTF. The CDR3 nucleotides read TGTGCCATCAGTGTTAAGGGCAGGGACTATGGCTACACCTTC.